This T cell receptor (beta chain) was captured in a study of cytomegalovirus exposure and HLA in healthy donors. Study summary: The 550 to 700 first-cohort repertoires and the 95 to 150 validation repertoires shared the same platform, a later analysis reported.

V dropped 0 bases and J dropped 6 bases, with 13 bases sitting between them. This CDR3 is 15 amino acids long. Per germline, CDR1 KGHSH and CDR2 LQKENI. Method: immunoSEQ multiplex PCR; TCRdb's copy keeps in-frame clones and lacks some. The table has over 120,000 clones, 80% to 90% seen once. The TCR originated in a man aged 18 to 35 in good health and CMV-seropositive. The sequencing sample was made of PBMCs. The V and J genes are TRBV18 and TRBJ2-3; a possible D gene is TRBD1 (7 bases). CDR3: CASSPPLAGGDTQYF. Written as DNA, the CDR3 is TGTGCCAGCTCACCACCTCTCGCAGGGGGGGATACGCAGTATTTT.